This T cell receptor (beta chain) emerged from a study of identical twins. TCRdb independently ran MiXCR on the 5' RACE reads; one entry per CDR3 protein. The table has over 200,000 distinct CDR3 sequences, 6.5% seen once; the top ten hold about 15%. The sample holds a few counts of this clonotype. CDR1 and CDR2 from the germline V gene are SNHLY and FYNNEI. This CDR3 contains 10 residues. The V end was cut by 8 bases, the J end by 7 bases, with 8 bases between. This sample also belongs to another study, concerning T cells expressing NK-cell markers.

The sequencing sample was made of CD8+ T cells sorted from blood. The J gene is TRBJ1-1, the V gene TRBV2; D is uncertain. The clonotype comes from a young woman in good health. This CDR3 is CASQAGEAFF. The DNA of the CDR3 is TGTGCCAGCCAAGCAGGTGAAGCTTTCTTT.